This T cell receptor beta chain is from a study of shared clonotypes between healthy human individuals. The table came from immunoSEQ multiplex PCR; TCRdb's copy has only in-frame clones and leaves some out. The data hold around 700,000 clones, with about 78% observed a single time. Sequencing was carried out using memory CD4+ T cells sorted from blood. This sample's subset: CD45RA-negative fraction. The sequence was obtained from a woman in her twenties or thirties in good health.

CDR3 DNA: TGTGCCAGCAGCTCCTGGGGGAACACTGAAGCTTTCTTT. This codes for CASSSWGNTEAFF. The chain is built from TRBV7-9 and TRBJ1-1, with D uncertain. Trimming left V 4 bases short and J 1 base short, with 7 bases between. Germline CDR1 and CDR2: SEHNR and FQNEAQ (reference sequence). The CDR3 is 13 residues long.